This TCR beta chain was captured by sequencing in a study of shared clonotypes between healthy human individuals. The length of the CDR3 is 16 residues. The V and J ends lost 0 bases and 4 bases respectively, with 15 bases between them. Germline V gene sequence: CDR1 MGHRA, CDR2 YSYEKL. Profiling relied on immunoSEQ multiplex PCR, and the TCRdb table lists in-frame clones only, not all of them. Of approximately 1,500,000 clones listed, approximately 98% were seen once; the top ten hold roughly 0.4%. The sequenced sample consisted of naive CD4+ T cells sorted from blood. The subset denotes: CD45RA+ positively selected. The chain employs TRBV4-1 and TRBJ1-1; no clear D gene. This receptor was taken from a man younger than 40 in good health. CDR3 DNA: TGCGCCAGCAGCCAAGATCAAGGCAGGTTCTTCACTGAAGCTTTCTTT. Residues: CASSQDQGRFFTEAFF.